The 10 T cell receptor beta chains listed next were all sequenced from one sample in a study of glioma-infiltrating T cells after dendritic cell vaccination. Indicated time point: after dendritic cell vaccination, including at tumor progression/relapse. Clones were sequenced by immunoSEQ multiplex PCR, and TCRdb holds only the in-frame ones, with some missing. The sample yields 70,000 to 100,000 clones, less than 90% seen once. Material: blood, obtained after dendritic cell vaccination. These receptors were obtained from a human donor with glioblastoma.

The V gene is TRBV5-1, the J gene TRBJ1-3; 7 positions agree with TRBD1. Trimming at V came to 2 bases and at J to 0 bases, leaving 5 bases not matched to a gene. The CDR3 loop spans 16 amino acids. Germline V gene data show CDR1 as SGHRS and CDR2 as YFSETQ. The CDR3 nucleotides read TGCGCCAGCAGCTTCACAGGGGACAGCTCTGGAAACACCATATATTTT. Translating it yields CASSFTGDSSGNTIYF. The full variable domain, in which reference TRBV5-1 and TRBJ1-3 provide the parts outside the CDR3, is KAGVTQTPRYLIKTRGQQVTLSCSPISGHRSVSWYQQTPGQGLQFLFEYFSETQRNKGNFPGRFSGRQFSNSRSEMNVSTLELGDSALYLCASSFTGDSSGNTIYFGEGSWLTVV.

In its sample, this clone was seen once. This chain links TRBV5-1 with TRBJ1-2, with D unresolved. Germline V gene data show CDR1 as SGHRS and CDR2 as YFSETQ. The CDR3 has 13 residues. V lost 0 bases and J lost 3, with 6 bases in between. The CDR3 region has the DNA TGCGCCAGCAGCTTGGGGGGAGACTATGGCTACACCTTC. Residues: CASSLGGDYGYTF.

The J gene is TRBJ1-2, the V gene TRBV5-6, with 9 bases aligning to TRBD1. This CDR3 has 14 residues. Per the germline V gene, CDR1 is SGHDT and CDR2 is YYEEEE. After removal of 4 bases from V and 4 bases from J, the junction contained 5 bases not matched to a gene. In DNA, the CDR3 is TGTGCCAGCAGCACGGGACAGGGAATCTATGGCTACACCTTC. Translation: CASSTGQGIYGYTF.

CDR3 loop: CASSIEVSYEQYF. CDR3 sequence (DNA): TGTGCCAGTAGTATAGAAGTCAGTTACGAGCAGTACTTC. The V gene is TRBV19, the J gene TRBJ2-7, with unresolved D. Deletions cut 0 bases from V and 4 bases from J, with 7 bases between. The CDR3 is 13 amino acids. The germline CDR1 and CDR2 sequences are LNHDA and SQIVND (reference sequence).

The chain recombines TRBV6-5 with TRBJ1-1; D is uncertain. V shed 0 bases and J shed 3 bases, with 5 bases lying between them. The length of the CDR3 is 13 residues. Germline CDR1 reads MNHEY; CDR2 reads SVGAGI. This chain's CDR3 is CASSYSSDTEAFF. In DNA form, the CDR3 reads TGTGCCAGCAGTTACTCGTCGGACACTGAAGCTTTCTTT.

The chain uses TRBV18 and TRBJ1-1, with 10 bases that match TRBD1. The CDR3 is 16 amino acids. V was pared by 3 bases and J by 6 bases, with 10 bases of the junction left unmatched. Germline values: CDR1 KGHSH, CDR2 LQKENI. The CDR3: CASSPGTGDQKAEAFF. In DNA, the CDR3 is TGTGCCAGCTCACCGGGGACAGGGGATCAGAAGGCTGAAGCTTTCTTT.

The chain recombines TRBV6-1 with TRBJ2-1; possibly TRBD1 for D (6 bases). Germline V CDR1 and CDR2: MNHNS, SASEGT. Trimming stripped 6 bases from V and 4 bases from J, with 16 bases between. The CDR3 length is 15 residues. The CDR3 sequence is CASSRTGYGYNEQFF. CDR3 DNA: TGTGCCAGCAGCAGAACAGGGTATGGATACAATGAGCAGTTCTTC.

For the CDR3, the DNA is TGTGCCAGCAGTCTCACAGGGTCCTATAATTCACCCCTCCACTTT. It specifies CASSLTGSYNSPLHF. The gene calls are TRBV27 and TRBJ1-6, with D perhaps TRBD1 (6 bases). CDR1 is MNHEY, CDR2 SMNVEV, per germline (reference sequence). CDR3 length: 15 residues. V shed 5 bases and J shed 1 base, with 9 bases lying between them.

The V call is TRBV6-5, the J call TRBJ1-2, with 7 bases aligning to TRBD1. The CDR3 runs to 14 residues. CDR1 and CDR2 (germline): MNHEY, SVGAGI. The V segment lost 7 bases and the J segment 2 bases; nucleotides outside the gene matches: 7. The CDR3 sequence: CASTTGQTNYGYTF. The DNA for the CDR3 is TGTGCCAGCACCACGGGACAGACAAACTATGGCTACACCTTC.

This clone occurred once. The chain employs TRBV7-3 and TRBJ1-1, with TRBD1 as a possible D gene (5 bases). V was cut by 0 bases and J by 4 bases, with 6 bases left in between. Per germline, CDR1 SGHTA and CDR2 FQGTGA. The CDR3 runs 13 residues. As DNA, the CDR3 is TGTGCCAGCAGCTTAACGACAGTCACTGAAGCTTTCTTT. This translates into CASSLTTVTEAFF. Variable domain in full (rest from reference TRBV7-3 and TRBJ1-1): GAGVSQTPSNKVTEKGKYVELRCDPISGHTALYWYRQSLGQGPEFLIYFQGTGAADDSGLPNDRFFAVRPEGSVSTLKIQRTERGDSAVYLCASSLTTVTEAFFGQGTRLTVV.